This T cell receptor beta chain was sequenced for a study of T cell responses to AZD1222 COVID-19 vaccine. CDR1 GTSNPN and CDR2 SVGIG come from the germline V gene (reference sequence). Trimming left V 0 bases short and J 6 bases short, with 11 bases between. This CDR3 region has 14 residues. Sequencing used immunoSEQ multiplex PCR; TCRdb keeps in-frame clones, though not all of them. Of around 99,000 clones listed, 91% are singletons. The genes are TRBV30 and TRBJ2-2; TRBD2 might be the D (6 bases). The sequence was obtained from an adult who received the AZD1222 COVID-19 vaccine. The sequenced sample was peripheral blood, obtained 28 days after the second AZD1222 dose. The DNA for the CDR3 is TGTGCCTGGAGTGTTGGGGGGAAGGCCGGGGAGCTGTTTTTT. This translates into CAWSVGGKAGELFF.